This T cell receptor beta chain is drawn from a study of blood T cell repertoires in COVID-19. Study overall: Specimens from acute and convalescent COVID-19 originated in the United States, Italy and Spain. Sources were T cells, B-cell-depleted T cells, or PBMCs; the material itself was cDNA or gDNA.

A few counts support this clone. Germline assignment: CDR1 KGHSH and CDR2 LQKENI. This CDR3 is 17 amino acids long. The V end lost 1 base, the J end lost 4 bases, and 18 bases lay between the germline ends. Original analysis: Amplification from reference gene primers served as the basis for estimated nucleated cell counts. Sequencing was performed with immunoSEQ multiplex PCR; in TCRdb, only in-frame clones are kept and a portion is missing. The DNA was the basis for D and trimming; V, J and clone size are from that table. The data hold about 200,000 clones, with more than 70% observed a single time. The chain couples TRBV18 to TRBJ2-3; perhaps TRBD1 as D (6 bases). Specimen: peripheral blood. The source of this sequence is a woman aged 40 to 50 who had recovered from COVID-19. Written as DNA, the CDR3 is TGTGCCAGCTCACCACTTGTTTTACAGGGCCTCGCAGATACGCAGTATTTT. Its translation is CASSPLVLQGLADTQYF.